These 12 T cell receptor beta chains came from one sample sequenced in a study of regulatory T cells in long-lasting Graves disease. Arm-PCR with iRepertoire HTBI primers amplified the CDR3 regions for these TCR beta libraries. TCRdb ran MiXCR on the multiplex PCR reads and lists one entry per CDR3 protein. Of 440,000 or so distinct CDR3 sequences in the sample, roughly 15% were seen once. Time point denoted: newly diagnosed GD, antithyroid drugs for less than 3 months. Researchers made the TCR library from RNA that was extracted from PBMCs. The same data also went into a second study, on T cells in Graves' hyperthyroidism and ophthalmopathy.

The sample here was peripheral blood mononuclear cells (PBMCs), taken at new diagnosis, from a patient treated with antithyroid drugs. The receptors shown here come from a woman aged 25 to 45 with Graves disease.

This clonotype has just a few counts. The V call is TRBV3-1, the J call TRBJ2-2; D is ambiguous. The germline V gene encodes CDR1 LGHDT and CDR2 YNNKEL (reference sequence). The CDR3 consists of 17 residues. The V end lost 4 bases, the J end lost 4 bases, and 19 bases lay between the germline ends. CDR3 bases: TGTGCCAGCAGCCTCGGACCAGCAGGTTGGGGCACCGGGGAGCTGTTTTTT. This codes for CASSLGPAGWGTGELFF.

The chain couples TRBV29-1 to TRBJ1-2; tentative D call: TRBD1 (5 bases). The CDR3 spans 13 residues. V was pared by 6 bases and J by 7 bases, with 18 bases between. Germline CDR1 SQVTM, CDR2 ANQGSEA. CDR3 protein: CSVGWEGTGGYTF. Here the CDR3 DNA reads TGCAGCGTGGGGTGGGAGGGCACAGGTGGCTACACCTTC.

This clonotype was picked up many times. The chain employs TRBV11-2 and TRBJ2-3, with TRBD2 as a possible D gene (6 bases). Germline loops: CDR1 SGHAT, CDR2 FQNNGV. The CDR3 is made up of 13 amino acids. The V gene lost 5 bases and the J gene lost 3 bases, with 9 bases spanning the gap. The CDR3 nucleotides read TGTGCCAGCAGCGGGAGGATTACAGATACGCAGTATTTT. This codes for CASSGRITDTQYF.

V usage is TRBV12-5 and J usage is TRBJ2-1; no definite D call. Trimming shortened V by 1 base and J by 3 bases, and 10 bases separated the two germline ends. The CDR3 consists of 15 residues. Germline V gives CDR1 LGHNT, CDR2 FRNRAP. In DNA form, the CDR3 reads TGTGCTAGTGGTTTGGCGGGCAGGTTCTACAATGAGCAGTTCTTC. Translated: CASGLAGRFYNEQFF.

This clonotype was seen many times. This chain links TRBV20-1 with TRBJ2-5; the D call may be TRBD1 or TRBD2 (5 bases each). Germline lookup yields CDR1 DFQATT and CDR2 SNEGSKA (reference sequence). The CDR3 consists of 13 residues. With 5 bases removed from V and 4 bases from J, the gap between germline ends came to 14 bases. CDR3 sequence (DNA): TGCAGTGCTCGGGACGTGTCGGGAGAGACCCAGTACTTC. Its protein is CSARDVSGETQYF.

With respect to this clonotype: Just one base apart from a much larger clone, this may be a read error. V usage is TRBV13 and J usage is TRBJ2-1; no firm D call. The V and J ends lost 5 bases and 5 bases respectively, with 13 bases between them. The CDR3 contains 14 residues. Germline V gene lookup returns CDR1 PRHDT and CDR2 FYEKMQ (reference sequence). As DNA, the CDR3 is TGTGCCAGCAGCGGTAGGGTGGCGGACAATGAGCAGTTCTTC. This sequence encodes CASSGRVADNEQFF.

There are many counts of this clonotype. The V and J genes are TRBV18 and TRBJ2-7; a possible D gene is TRBD1 (6 bases). V gave up 8 bases and J gave up 6 bases, with 14 bases separating them. Germline CDR1 and CDR2: KGHSH and LQKENI. This CDR3 is built from 12 residues. This chain's CDR3 is CASSPQGGEQYF. CDR3 nucleotides: TGTGCCAGCAGCCCACAGGGCGGCGAGCAGTACTTC. The full variable domain, in which reference TRBV18 and TRBJ2-7 provide the parts outside the CDR3, is NAGVMQNPRHLVRRRGQEARLRCSPMKGHSHVYWYRQLPEEGLKFMVYLQKENIIDESGMPKERFSAEFPKEGPSILRIQQVVRGDSAAYFCASSPQGGEQYFGPGTRLTVT.

The J gene is TRBJ2-7, the V gene TRBV28; 11 bases map to TRBD2. The CDR3 is 15 residues long. In germline, CDR1 is MDHEN, CDR2 SYDVKM. V shed 5 bases and J 6 bases; nucleotides not matched to a gene: 9. The CDR3 nucleotides are TGTGCCAGCAGTACTATAGCGGGAGGGCCCCTCGAGCAGTACTTC. Protein product: CASSTIAGGPLEQYF.

This clonotype was found many times. The genes are TRBV11-3 and TRBJ2-7; D tentatively fits TRBD1 or TRBD2 (6 bases each). V shed 5 bases and J shed 4 bases, with 21 bases lying between them. Germline V gene sequence: CDR1 SGHNT, CDR2 YENEEA. CDR3 size: 16 residues. The CDR3 sequence: CASSLGRGQGRYEQYF. Written as DNA, the CDR3 is TGTGCCAGCAGCCTGGGCCGGGGGCAGGGGAGGTACGAGCAGTACTTC. The variable domain in full, completed from reference TRBV11-3 and TRBJ2-7, reads EAGVVQSPRYKIIEKKQPVAFWCNPISGHNTLYWYLQNLGQGPELLIRYENEEAVDDSQLPKDRFSAERLKGVDSTLKIQPAELGDSAVYLCASSLGRGQGRYEQYFGPGTRLTVT.

As for this clonotype: One base separates it from a far larger clone, so it is likely a read error. The genes are TRBV28 and TRBJ2-7, with D possibly TRBD1 on 6 matching bases. The CDR3 runs to 13 residues. Looked up from germline, CDR1 is MDHEN and CDR2 is SYDVKM. Trimming took off 5 bases at V and 3 bases at J, with 11 bases between the two ends. The CDR3 protein is CASSARDNYEQYF. The CDR3 nucleotides read TGTGCCAGCAGTGCCAGGGACAACTACGAGCAGTACTTC. Combining the CDR3 with reference TRBV28 and TRBJ2-7 gives the whole variable domain DVKVTQSSRYLVKRTGEKVFLECVQDMDHENMFWYRQDPGLGLRLIYFSYDVKMKEKGDIPEGYSVSREKKERFSLILESASTNQTSMYLCASSARDNYEQYFGPGTRLTVT.

The table lists this clonotype with many counts. This chain joins TRBV12-3 or TRBV12-4 and TRBJ2-7, with D maybe TRBD2 (6 bases). The V gene lost 5 bases and the J gene lost 3 bases, with 14 bases spanning the gap. The length of the CDR3 is 14 residues. The CDR3 loop reads CASSHGAGSYEQYF. The CDR3, as DNA: TGTGCCAGCAGTCACGGGGCGGGAAGCTACGAGCAGTACTTC.

As regards this clonotype: Since a much larger clone is just one base distant, this may be a read error. The V gene is TRBV27, the J gene TRBJ2-3; 7 nucleotides match TRBD1. V gave up 6 bases and J gave up 6 bases; unmatched junction bases: 9. Germline CDR1 is MNHEY and CDR2 is SMNVEV (reference sequence). This CDR3 comprises 14 residues. CDR3 region: CASSPGTVYDTQYF. The CDR3, as DNA: TGTGCCAGCAGCCCCGGGACAGTCTACGATACGCAGTATTTT.